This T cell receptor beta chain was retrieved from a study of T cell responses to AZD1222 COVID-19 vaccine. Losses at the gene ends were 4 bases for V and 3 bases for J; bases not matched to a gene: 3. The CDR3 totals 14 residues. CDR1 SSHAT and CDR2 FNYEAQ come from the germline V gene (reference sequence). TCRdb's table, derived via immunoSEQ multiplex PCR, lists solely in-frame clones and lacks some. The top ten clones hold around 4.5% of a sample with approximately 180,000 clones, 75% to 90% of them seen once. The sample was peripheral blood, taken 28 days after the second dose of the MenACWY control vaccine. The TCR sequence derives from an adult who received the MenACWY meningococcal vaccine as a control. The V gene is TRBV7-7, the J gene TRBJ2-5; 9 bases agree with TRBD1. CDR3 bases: TGTGCCAGCAGCTCGACAGGGGGTGAAGAGACCCAGTACTTC. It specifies CASSSTGGEETQYF.